Below are 32 T cell receptor beta chains sequenced from a single sample in a study of T-cell reconstitution after alpha-beta-depleted transplantation in children (dated by TCRdb to the mid-2010s). The meaning of the sample's treatment or condition label: allogeneic hematopoietic cell transplantation with graft depleted of TCRalphabeta T cells and CD19 B cells. The library was produced with PCR. Instrument used: Illumina HiSeq 2500. TCR library preparation used molecular barcoding, with unique molecular identifiers applied to normalize quantification of the TCRbeta repertoire. Using fastp trimming at Q25 and MiXCR clonotype assembly, TCRdb reanalyzed the public sequencing data and kept in-frame beta chains. CDR3 protein duplicates are merged, each entry listing the most common genes and DNA. This sample gives about 830,000 distinct CDR3 sequences in total; around 15% of them show up just once. Of the sample, about 5% is held by the ten largest clones.

Source: PBMCs, mostly from graft donor cells, taken 360 days after TCRalphabeta/CD19-depleted stem cell transplant. The receptor source for this set is a male patient between 5 and 17 years old who had a stem cell transplant for acute lymphoblastic leukemia, so the T cells may come from the graft donor.

The chain recombines TRBV7-2 with TRBJ2-1; no clear D gene. V was trimmed by 6 bases and J by 0 bases, leaving 12 bases between them. Germline V CDR1 and CDR2: SGHTA, FQGNSA. The CDR3 extends over 15 amino acids. CDR3 sequence: CASSFLSYSYNEQFF. In DNA, the CDR3 is TGTGCCAGCAGTTTCCTTTCATACTCCTACAATGAGCAGTTCTTC.

This clonotype was detected a few times. This chain links TRBV5-1 with TRBJ2-3, with TRBD2 matching over 11 bases. V trimming: 4 bases; J trimming: 0 bases; junction bases outside the gene matches: 7. This CDR3 has 17 amino acids. From germline, CDR1 is SGHRS and CDR2 YFSETQ. The CDR3 sequence: CASSLVGLADSTDTQYF. The CDR3 DNA reads as TGCGCCAGCAGCCTAGTGGGACTAGCGGATAGCACAGATACGCAGTATTTT.

In its sample, this clonotype was seen a few times. The genes are TRBV5-1 and TRBJ2-7, with 13 bases lining up with TRBD2. With 5 bases clipped from V and 5 bases from J, the junction kept 13 bases outside the gene matches. Germline assignment: CDR1 SGHRS and CDR2 YFSETQ. The length of the CDR3 is 17 residues. The DNA for the CDR3 is TGCGCCAGCAGACGACGAGGACTAGCGGGAGATCTGAACGAGCAGTACTTC. Amino acids: CASRRRGLAGDLNEQYF.

This clonotype was seen a handful of times. The CDR3 here is CASSLGGEGDLYGYTF. In DNA form, the CDR3 reads TGTGCCAGCAGCTTAGGGGGAGAGGGGGACCTCTATGGCTACACCTTC. The rearrangement links TRBV7-9 to TRBJ1-2; D possibly corresponds to TRBD1 (6 bases). V lost 1 base and J 4 bases, leaving 16 bases between the germline ends. Per germline, CDR1 SEHNR and CDR2 FQNEAQ (reference sequence). There are 16 residues in the CDR3.

The chain links TRBV7-8 to TRBJ2-7; TRBD2 agrees at 10 bases. Germline trimming cut 2 bases from V and 3 bases from J; bases unmatched to any gene: 4. Germline V lookup: CDR1 SGHVS, CDR2 FQNEAQ. The CDR3 is 15 residues long. The CDR3 here is CASSLSGLANYEQYF. CDR3 nucleotide sequence: TGTGCCAGCAGCTTATCGGGACTAGCGAACTACGAGCAGTACTTC. The whole variable domain, remainder taken from reference TRBV7-8 and TRBJ2-7, is GAGVSQSPRYKVAKRGQDVALRCDPISGHVSLFWYQQALGQGPEFLTYFQNEAQLDKSGLPSDRFFAERPEGSVSTLKIQRTQQEDSAVYLCASSLSGLANYEQYFGPGTRLTVT.

The chain joins TRBV10-3 to TRBJ1-2; TRBD1 is a possible D gene (6 bases). The CDR3 spans 14 residues. Trimming took 0 bases from V and 4 from J, leaving 9 bases between them. Germline CDR1 is ENHRY and CDR2 is SYGVKD. The CDR3 loop is CAISESGGIYGYTF. The CDR3 coding sequence is TGTGCCATCAGTGAGTCGGGGGGCATCTATGGCTACACCTTC.

This clonotype appeared many times. The chain employs TRBV6-5 and TRBJ2-5; no clear D. V gave up 0 bases and J gave up 2 bases, with 7 bases separating them. Germline values: CDR1 MNHEY, CDR2 SVGAGI. The CDR3 runs 14 residues. The CDR3 region is CASSYSSAQETQYF. In DNA form, the CDR3 reads TGTGCCAGCAGTTACTCTTCAGCTCAAGAGACCCAGTACTTC.

This clonotype showed up just a few times. V and J are TRBV25-1 and TRBJ2-7; tentative D call: TRBD2 (5 bases). CDR1 and CDR2 from the germline V gene are MGHDK and SYGVNS. The germline V and J ends were trimmed by 6 bases and 2 bases, with 14 bases remaining between them. The CDR3 totals 14 residues. CDR3 nucleotides: TGTGCCAGCAGCATGTCGGGAACCCCCTACGAGCAGTACTTC. Amino acids: CASSMSGTPYEQYF.

This clonotype was recorded a few times. The V gene is TRBV9, the J gene TRBJ2-3, with D maybe TRBD2 (5 bases). Trimming removed 0 bases from V and 5 bases from J, with 16 bases in between. The CDR3 spans 16 residues. CDR1 is SGDLS, CDR2 YYNGEE, per germline. CDR3 DNA: TGTGCCAGCAGCGTAGGGGTGGTCGGAGCGGAAGATACGCAGTATTTT. This translates into CASSVGVVGAEDTQYF.

This clonotype showed up just a few times. The chain has TRBV6-5 and TRBJ2-5; 9 bases align to TRBD2. With V trimmed by 2 bases and J by 5 bases, 6 bases remained unmatched. Germline loops: CDR1 MNHEY, CDR2 SVGAGI. The CDR3 has 15 residues. CDR3 nucleotide sequence: TGTGCCAGCAGTTACGTAGCGGGAGTGCGGGAGACCCAGTACTTC. Its protein product is CASSYVAGVRETQYF.

This clonotype was seen more than once but under ten times. The rearrangement uses TRBV6-1 and TRBJ2-2; TRBD1 might be the D (6 bases). V lost 5 bases and J 0 bases, leaving 16 bases between the germline ends. CDR1 is MNHNS and CDR2 is SASEGT in the germline V gene. This CDR3 region has 17 residues. The CDR3 reads CASSPGTSSANTGELFF. The CDR3, as DNA: TGTGCCAGCAGTCCCGGGACATCTTCCGCGAACACCGGGGAGCTGTTTTTT.

The rearrangement uses TRBV29-1 and TRBJ2-7; no definite D call. CDR3 length equals 12 residues. CDR1 SQVTM and CDR2 ANQGSEA come from the germline V gene. The germline V and J ends were trimmed by 4 bases and 0 bases, with 7 bases remaining between them. The chain's CDR3 is CSVALDSYEQYF. CDR3 coding DNA: TGCAGCGTTGCCCTCGACTCCTACGAGCAGTACTTC.

This clonotype was counted many times. The V gene is TRBV9, the J gene TRBJ2-1; 7 bases align to TRBD2. CDR1 SGDLS and CDR2 YYNGEE come from the germline V gene. The CDR3 has 16 residues. J was trimmed by 4 bases and V by 0 bases; bases with no gene match: 7. CDR3 protein: CASSVDPGGPYNEQFF. The DNA for the CDR3 is TGTGCCAGCAGCGTAGATCCGGGAGGCCCATACAATGAGCAGTTCTTC.

This clonotype was seen repeatedly, ten times or more. The genes are TRBV5-6 and TRBJ2-1, with a tentative D call TRBD2 (5 bases). Germline V CDR1 and CDR2: SGHDT, YYEEEE. The V and J ends lost 4 bases and 5 bases respectively, with 19 bases between them. This CDR3 spans 16 amino acids. DNA of the CDR3: TGTGCCAGCAGCCAAGGACTGACTGAGCCCCACAATGAGCAGTTCTTC. Protein: CASSQGLTEPHNEQFF.

The rearrangement uses TRBV7-2 and TRBJ2-1; 7 bases match TRBD1. The CDR3 runs 16 residues. Germline loops: CDR1 SGHTA, CDR2 FQGNSA. The V and J ends lost 1 base and 1 base, in that order; junction bases with no gene match: 4. CDR3 bases: TGTGCCAGCAGCTTAGGGTTCAGGGGGTCCTACAATGAGCAGTTCTTC. Its translation: CASSLGFRGSYNEQFF.

This clonotype was found a few times. Compared with germline, one end of the junction differs, possibly owing to a read error. The CDR3 is CASSPRLAGGPNF. Here the CDR3 DNA reads TGCGCCAGCAGCCCTCGTTTGGCGGGAGGGCCGAATTTT. V is TRBV4-1 and J is TRBJ2-3, with TRBD2 matching over 9 bases. From germline, CDR1 is MGHRA and CDR2 YSYEKL. The CDR3 totals 13 residues.

The table lists this clonotype with many counts. The chain carries TRBV4-2 and TRBJ2-7; 11 bases map to TRBD2. The CDR3 extends over 16 amino acids. Germline CDR1 is LGHNA and CDR2 is YNFKEQ. V lost 3 bases and J lost 4; bases outside the gene matches: 8. CDR3 DNA sequence: TGTGCCAGCAGCCAGTACCTAGCGGGAGGTCGTTACGAGCAGTACTTC. Translated, it gives CASSQYLAGGRYEQYF.

This clonotype was counted only a few times. The genes are TRBV5-1 and TRBJ2-5, with unresolved D. The ends were cut back, 1 base at V and 1 base at J, with 17 bases in the middle. This CDR3 has 17 amino acids. In germline, CDR1 is SGHRS, CDR2 YFSETQ. CDR3 loop: CASSLNYKHPFQETQYF. The CDR3 DNA reads as TGCGCCAGCAGCTTGAACTACAAGCATCCCTTCCAAGAGACCCAGTACTTC.

This clonotype appeared many times. The chain carries TRBV5-1 and TRBJ2-7; tentatively, D is TRBD1 (6 bases). The CDR3 is 12 residues long. Germline-derived CDR1 and CDR2 are SGHRS and YFSETQ. Deletions cut 4 bases from V and 4 bases from J, with 9 bases between. For the CDR3, the DNA is TGCGCCAGCAGCCGGGACATTTACGAGCAGTACTTC. Translating gives CASSRDIYEQYF.

The V gene is TRBV7-6, the J gene TRBJ2-6; TRBD2 is a possible D gene (5 bases). Trimming took off 7 bases at V and 0 bases at J, with 13 bases between the two ends. This CDR3 contains 16 residues. Per germline, CDR1 SGHVS and CDR2 FNYEAQ. The CDR3: CASMAGLFSGANVLTF. CDR3 bases: TGTGCCAGCATGGCGGGCTTATTCTCTGGGGCCAACGTCCTGACTTTC.

This clonotype appeared a few times. The chain carries TRBV10-2 and TRBJ1-1, with a possible D match to TRBD1 (5 bases). Germline CDR1 reads WSHSY; CDR2 reads SAAADI. This CDR3 is built from 16 residues. V lost 4 bases and J lost 0, with 15 bases in between. As DNA, the CDR3 is TGCGCCAGCAGTGTTTGGCAGGGCGATATGAACACTGAAGCTTTCTTT. Amino acids: CASSVWQGDMNTEAFF.

The J gene is TRBJ2-7, the V gene TRBV4-1, with 10 positions matching TRBD2. CDR1 and CDR2 from the germline V gene are MGHRA and YSYEKL. The CDR3 sequence is 17 residues long. The V segment lost 5 bases and the J segment 2 bases; nucleotides outside the gene matches: 12. For the CDR3, the DNA is TGCGCCAGCAGCAAACTACCGGGACTAGCGACAACCTACGAGCAGTACTTC. As protein: CASSKLPGLATTYEQYF.

The table lists this clonotype with a few counts. V usage is TRBV29-1 and J usage is TRBJ2-7, with TRBD2 identical over 8 bases. Germline V gives CDR1 SQVTM, CDR2 ANQGSEA. The CDR3 is 15 residues long. The ends lost 0 bases at V and 9 bases at J; junction bases unmatched: 13. CDR3 loop: CSVEDPPGGSYGQYF. In DNA form, the CDR3 reads TGCAGCGTTGAAGATCCTCCGGGGGGGTCCTATGGGCAGTACTTC.

V usage is TRBV20-1 and J usage is TRBJ2-7; possibly TRBD2 for D (5 bases). This CDR3 has 15 amino acids. V dropped 0 bases and J dropped 6 bases, with 18 bases sitting between them. Germline V gives CDR1 DFQATT, CDR2 SNEGSKA (reference sequence). The DNA for the CDR3 is TGCAGTGCTAGAGATCCCGAGGCGGGTGTCTCCGAGCAGTACTTC. Its protein is CSARDPEAGVSEQYF.

The chain carries TRBV7-9 and TRBJ2-5; TRBD2 matches 8 bases. Germline CDR1 reads SEHNR; CDR2 reads FQNEAQ (reference sequence). The V gene end was trimmed by 5 bases and the J gene end by 0 bases; junction bases not matched to a gene: 8. The CDR3 extends over 16 amino acids. The CDR3 coding sequence is TGTGCCAGCAGCAGACGGCGCGGGAGGTACCAAGAGACCCAGTACTTC. It codes for CASSRRRGRYQETQYF.

This clonotype has ten or more counts. The CDR3 is CASSSGIAEQAFF. Written as DNA, the CDR3 is TGCGCCAGCAGCTCTGGCATAGCAGAGCAGGCTTTCTTT. This chain uses TRBV5-1 with TRBJ1-1; D is uncertain. CDR1 and CDR2 from the germline V gene are SGHRS and YFSETQ. The CDR3 extends over 13 amino acids. Trimming took 3 bases from V and 11 from J, leaving 17 bases between them.

This clonotype has only a few counts. The junction and the germline gene differ at one end; a read error may be behind it. The gene calls are TRBV20-1 and TRBJ2-7; D uncertain. CDR1 is DFQATT, CDR2 SNEGSKA, per germline (reference sequence). CDR3 length: 14 residues. The CDR3 sequence is CSARDKRASYEHYF. The DNA for the CDR3 is TGCAGTGCTAGAGATAAGCGCGCCTCCTACGAGCATTACTTC.

The chain links TRBV29-1 to TRBJ2-5; D is undetermined. Germline V gene sequence: CDR1 SQVTM, CDR2 ANQGSEA. This CDR3 contains 12 residues. With 4 bases removed from V and 2 bases from J, the gap between germline ends came to 8 bases. For the CDR3, the DNA is TGCAGCGTTGGACCGAGTCAAGAGACCCAGTACTTC. Its translation: CSVGPSQETQYF.

The chain couples TRBV12-3 or TRBV12-4 to TRBJ1-1, with 9 bases aligning to TRBD1. This CDR3 region has 14 residues. J was trimmed by 5 bases and V by 7 bases; bases with no gene match: 8. The CDR3 sequence is CASTLTGGTTEAFF. CDR3 sequence (DNA): TGTGCCAGCACCCTGACAGGGGGAACGACTGAAGCTTTCTTT.

This clonotype was detected a few times. The chain carries TRBV5-1 and TRBJ2-1; TRBD2 is a possible D gene (5 bases). The germline V and J ends were trimmed by 3 bases and 8 bases, with 18 bases remaining between them. Germline V gene sequence: CDR1 SGHRS, CDR2 YFSETQ. There are 15 residues in the CDR3. Written as DNA, the CDR3 is TGCGCCAGCAGCTCTGTACCCGCGGGCCACGATGAGCAGTTCTTC. This sequence encodes CASSSVPAGHDEQFF.

The chain joins TRBV9 to TRBJ2-1, with 14 bases that match TRBD2. The CDR3 length is 20 residues. CDR1 is SGDLS, CDR2 YYNGEE, per germline. V shed 0 bases and J 0 bases; nucleotides not matched to a gene: 8. CDR3 residues: CASSVALRLAGGRSYNEQFF. In DNA form, the CDR3 reads TGTGCCAGCAGCGTAGCTCTTCGACTAGCGGGAGGGCGCTCCTACAATGAGCAGTTCTTC.

In this sample, this clonotype turned up a few times. The gene calls are TRBV2 and TRBJ2-1; D is possibly TRBD1 or TRBD2 (5 bases each). V was shortened by 6 bases and J by 12 bases, with 15 bases between the two germline ends. Germline V gene lookup returns CDR1 SNHLY and CDR2 FYNNEI. The CDR3 is made up of 12 amino acids. The CDR3 nucleotides read TGTGCCAGCAGGGGGGAGTATTTGCGGCAGTTCTTC. The encoded protein is CASRGEYLRQFF.